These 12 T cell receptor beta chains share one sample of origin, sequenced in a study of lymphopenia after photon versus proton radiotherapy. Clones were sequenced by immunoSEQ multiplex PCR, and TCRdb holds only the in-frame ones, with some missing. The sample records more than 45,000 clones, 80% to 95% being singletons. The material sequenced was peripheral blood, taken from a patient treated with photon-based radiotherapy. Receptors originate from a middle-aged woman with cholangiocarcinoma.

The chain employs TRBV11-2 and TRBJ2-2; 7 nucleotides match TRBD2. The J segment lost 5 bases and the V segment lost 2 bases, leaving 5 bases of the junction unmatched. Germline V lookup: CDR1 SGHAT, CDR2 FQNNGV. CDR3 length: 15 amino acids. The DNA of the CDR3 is TGTGCCAGCAGCTTACTCGGGAGGAATACCGGGGAGCTGTTTTTT. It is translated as CASSLLGRNTGELFF.

Written as DNA, the CDR3 is TGTGCCAGCAGTGAACCCGGCATTGTAGGGGCAGATACGCAGTATTTT. It specifies CASSEPGIVGADTQYF. The chain links TRBV6-1 to TRBJ2-3, with D perhaps TRBD1 (5 bases). The CDR3 consists of 16 residues. V was pared by 2 bases and J by 4 bases, with 16 bases between. The V gene's germline CDR1 is MNHNS and CDR2 SASEGT.

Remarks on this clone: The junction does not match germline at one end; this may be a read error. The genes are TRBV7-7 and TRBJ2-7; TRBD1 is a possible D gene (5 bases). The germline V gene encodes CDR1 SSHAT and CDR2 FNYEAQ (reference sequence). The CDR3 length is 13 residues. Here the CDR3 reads CASSLGVSYEQYF. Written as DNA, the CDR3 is TGTGCTAGCAGCTTAGGGGTTTCCTACGAGCAGTACTTC.

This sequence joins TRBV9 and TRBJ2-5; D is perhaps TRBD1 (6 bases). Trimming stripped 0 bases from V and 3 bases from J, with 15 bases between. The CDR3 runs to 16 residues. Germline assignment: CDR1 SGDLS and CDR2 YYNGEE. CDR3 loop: CASSVDYRVGKETQYF. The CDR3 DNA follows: TGTGCCAGCAGCGTAGATTACAGGGTTGGGAAAGAGACCCAGTACTTC.

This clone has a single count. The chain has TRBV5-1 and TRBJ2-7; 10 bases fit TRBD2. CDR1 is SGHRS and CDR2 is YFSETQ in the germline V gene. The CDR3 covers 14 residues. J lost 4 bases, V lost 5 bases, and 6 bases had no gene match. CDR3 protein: CASSLAGEGYEQYF. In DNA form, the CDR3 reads TGCGCCAGCAGTCTAGCGGGAGAAGGGTACGAGCAGTACTTC. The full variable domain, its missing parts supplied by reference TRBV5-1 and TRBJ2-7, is KAGVTQTPRYLIKTRGQQVTLSCSPISGHRSVSWYQQTPGQGLQFLFEYFSETQRNKGNFPGRFSGRQFSNSRSEMNVSTLELGDSALYLCASSLAGEGYEQYFGPGTRLTVT.

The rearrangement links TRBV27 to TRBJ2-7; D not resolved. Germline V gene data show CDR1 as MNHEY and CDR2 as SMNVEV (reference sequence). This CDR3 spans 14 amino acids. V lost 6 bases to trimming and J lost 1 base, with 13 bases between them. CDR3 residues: CASRLTRASYEQYF. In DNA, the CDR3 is TGTGCCAGCAGACTGACCCGCGCGTCCTACGAGCAGTACTTC.

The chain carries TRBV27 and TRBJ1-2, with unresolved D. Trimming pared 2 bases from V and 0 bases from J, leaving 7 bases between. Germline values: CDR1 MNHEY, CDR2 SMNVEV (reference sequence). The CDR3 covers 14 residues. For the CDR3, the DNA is TGTGCCAGCAGTTTAAGGTTCCCTAACTATGGCTACACCTTC. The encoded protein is CASSLRFPNYGYTF.

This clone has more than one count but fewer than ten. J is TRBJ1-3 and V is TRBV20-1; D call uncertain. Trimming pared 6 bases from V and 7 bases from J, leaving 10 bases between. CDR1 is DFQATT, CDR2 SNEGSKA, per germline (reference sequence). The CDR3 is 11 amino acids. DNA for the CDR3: TGCAGTGCCACCACGTCGAACACCATATATTTT. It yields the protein CSATTSNTIYF.

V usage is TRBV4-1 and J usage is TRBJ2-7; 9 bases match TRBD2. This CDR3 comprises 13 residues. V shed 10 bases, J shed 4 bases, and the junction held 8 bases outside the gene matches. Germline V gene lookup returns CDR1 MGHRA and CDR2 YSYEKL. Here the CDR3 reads CATSLRGGYEQYF. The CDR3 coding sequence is TGCGCCACAAGCCTGCGGGGGGGTTACGAGCAGTACTTC.

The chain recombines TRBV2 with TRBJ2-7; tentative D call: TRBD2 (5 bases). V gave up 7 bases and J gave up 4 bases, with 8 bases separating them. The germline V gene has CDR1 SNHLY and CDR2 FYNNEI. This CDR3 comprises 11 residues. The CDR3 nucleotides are TGTGCCAGCACCGAGGGATACGAGCAGTACTTC. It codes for CASTEGYEQYF.

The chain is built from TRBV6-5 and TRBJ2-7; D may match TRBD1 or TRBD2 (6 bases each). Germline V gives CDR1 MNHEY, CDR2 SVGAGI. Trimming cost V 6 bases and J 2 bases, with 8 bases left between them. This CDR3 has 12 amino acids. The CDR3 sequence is CASRGGPYEQYF. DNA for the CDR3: TGTGCCAGCAGGGGGGGCCCCTACGAGCAGTACTTC.

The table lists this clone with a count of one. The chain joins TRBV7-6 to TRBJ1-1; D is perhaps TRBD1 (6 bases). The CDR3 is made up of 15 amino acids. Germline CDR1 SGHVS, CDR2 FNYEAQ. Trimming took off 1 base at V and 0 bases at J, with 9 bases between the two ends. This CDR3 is CASSLDGQMNTEAFF. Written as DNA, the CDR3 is TGTGCCAGCAGCTTAGATGGACAGATGAACACTGAAGCTTTCTTT.